A selection of T cell receptor beta chains follows, all from one sample in a study of spatial heterogeneity in lung cancer. TCRdb redid the calling of the 5' RACE reads with MiXCR, one entry per CDR3 protein. The sample has more than 75,000 distinct CDR3 sequences, approximately 19% seen once. The sample was PBMCs, taken at follow-up. The receptors come from a male donor with early-stage non-small cell lung cancer. The CDR3 runs from the conserved cysteine through the conserved F or W. Fields, in order: V gene, clone size, J gene, D gene, CDR3 DNA, CDR3 protein. A D gene is named only where the DNA matches it firmly. Only some rows state a clone size, as once, few, many or a class for expanded clones.

v_call: TRBV12-5
clone_size: .
j_call: TRBJ1-2
d_call: .
cdr3_nt: TGTGCTAGTGGTTTGGTACTATCTAACTATGGCTACACCTTC
cdr3_aa: CASGLVLSNYGYTF

v_call: TRBV5-1
clone_size: few
j_call: TRBJ2-5
d_call: TRBD1
cdr3_nt: TGCGCCAGCAGCGCCGCCACTGGGACAGGGAAAGAGACCCAGTACTTC
cdr3_aa: CASSAATGTGKETQYF

v_call: TRBV7-2
clone_size: .
j_call: TRBJ1-3
d_call: .
cdr3_nt: TGTGCCAGCAGCCCCCGGGCCATCTCTGGAAACACCATATATTTT
cdr3_aa: CASSPRAISGNTIYF

v_call: TRBV6-6
clone_size: .
j_call: TRBJ1-5
d_call: TRBD1
cdr3_nt: TGTGCCAGCAGTACGGGACAGACAAGAATCGGAAATCAGCCCCAGCATTTT
cdr3_aa: CASSTGQTRIGNQPQHF

v_call: TRBV5-1
clone_size: .
j_call: TRBJ2-7
d_call: .
cdr3_nt: TGCGCCAGCTTTGGACAGCGCGGGGACGAGCAGTACTTC
cdr3_aa: CASFGQRGDEQYF

v_call: TRBV5-4
clone_size: few
j_call: TRBJ1-3
d_call: .
cdr3_nt: TGTGCCAGCAGCTTGGATGCAGGGACCGGAAACACCATATATTTT
cdr3_aa: CASSLDAGTGNTIYF

v_call: TRBV9
clone_size: .
j_call: TRBJ1-4
d_call: .
cdr3_nt: TGTGCCAGCAGCAAAAACAGGGATTTGAGCGAAAAACTGTTTTTT
cdr3_aa: CASSKNRDLSEKLFF

v_call: TRBV12-3/TRBV12-4
clone_size: .
j_call: TRBJ1-2
d_call: TRBD1
cdr3_nt: TGTGCCAGCAGCCGGGGACAGGGGGAGTCTAACTATGGCTACACCTTC
cdr3_aa: CASSRGQGESNYGYTF

v_call: TRBV3-1
clone_size: .
j_call: TRBJ1-2
d_call: TRBD1
cdr3_nt: TGTGCCAGCAGCCCGTCCGGGACAGGGGGCAGGGGCTACACCTTC
cdr3_aa: CASSPSGTGGRGYTF

v_call: TRBV5-1
clone_size: many
j_call: TRBJ1-1
d_call: TRBD1
cdr3_nt: TGCGCCAGCAGCGCCCGACAGGGGGAAACTGAAGCTTTCTTT
cdr3_aa: CASSARQGETEAFF

v_call: TRBV6-2/TRBV6-3
clone_size: .
j_call: TRBJ2-5
d_call: .
cdr3_nt: TGTGCCAGCAGTTACTCGATAATGGGACAAGAGACCCAGTACTTC
cdr3_aa: CASSYSIMGQETQYF

v_call: TRBV24-1
clone_size: few
j_call: TRBJ2-1
d_call: .
cdr3_nt: TGTGCCACCAGTGATCCTAATGAGCAGTTCTTC
cdr3_aa: CATSDPNEQFF

v_call: TRBV30
clone_size: few
j_call: TRBJ1-6
d_call: .
cdr3_nt: TGTGCCTGGACTATAGGACAGTCTAATTCACCCCTCCACTTT
cdr3_aa: CAWTIGQSNSPLHF

v_call: TRBV20-1
clone_size: .
j_call: TRBJ1-1
d_call: .
cdr3_nt: TGCAGTGCTAGAGACATAGTGGGGGGGAACACTGAAGCTTTCTTT
cdr3_aa: CSARDIVGGNTEAFF

v_call: TRBV7-9
clone_size: many
j_call: TRBJ1-6
d_call: TRBD1
cdr3_nt: TGTGCCAGCAGCCTTCAGGGACAGGCGGAGTCACCCCTCCACTTT
cdr3_aa: CASSLQGQAESPLHF

v_call: TRBV9
clone_size: few
j_call: TRBJ1-3
d_call: .
cdr3_nt: TGTGCCAGCAGCGTAGGGAGTACTGGAAACACCATATATTTT
cdr3_aa: CASSVGSTGNTIYF

v_call: TRBV2
clone_size: few
j_call: TRBJ2-3
d_call: .
cdr3_nt: TGTGCCAGCAGGGGGACACGGAACACAGATACGCAGTATTTT
cdr3_aa: CASRGTRNTDTQYF

v_call: TRBV6-1
clone_size: many
j_call: TRBJ2-1
d_call: .
cdr3_nt: TGTGCCAGCAGTGATCGAGGGGGGAGCTCCTACAATGAGCAGTTCTTC
cdr3_aa: CASSDRGGSSYNEQFF

v_call: TRBV3-1
clone_size: .
j_call: TRBJ1-1
d_call: .
cdr3_nt: TGTGCCAGCAGCCAAGAGAATTACAGGAGTGAAGCTTTCTTT
cdr3_aa: CASSQENYRSEAFF

v_call: TRBV6-6
clone_size: .
j_call: TRBJ2-7
d_call: .
cdr3_nt: TGTGCCAGCAGTTACTTAGCAGGGGCCTACGAGCAGTACTTC
cdr3_aa: CASSYLAGAYEQYF

v_call: TRBV20-1
clone_size: many
j_call: TRBJ1-1
d_call: .
cdr3_nt: TGCAGTGCGACAGAGGATTCGAACACTGAAGCTTTCTTT
cdr3_aa: CSATEDSNTEAFF

v_call: TRBV5-1
clone_size: .
j_call: TRBJ2-5
d_call: .
cdr3_nt: TGCGCCAGCAGCACCTCGCCGGGCGGTCAAGAGACCCAGTACTTC
cdr3_aa: CASSTSPGGQETQYF

v_call: TRBV2
clone_size: .
j_call: TRBJ2-7
d_call: TRBD1
cdr3_nt: TGTGCCAGCAGAGAGACCAGATGGAGACAGGGGGACGAGCAGTACTTC
cdr3_aa: CASRETRWRQGDEQYF

v_call: TRBV5-1
clone_size: .
j_call: TRBJ2-3
d_call: TRBD2
cdr3_nt: TGCGCCAGCAGCAAGGTAGCGGGGGAGCTCAGGGAGACGCAGTATTTT
cdr3_aa: CASSKVAGELRETQYF

v_call: TRBV10-3
clone_size: few
j_call: TRBJ2-1
d_call: TRBD2
cdr3_nt: TGTGCCATCATGCAGCGGGAAGCCGGGGATGAGCAGTTCTTC
cdr3_aa: CAIMQREAGDEQFF

v_call: TRBV19
clone_size: few
j_call: TRBJ2-1
d_call: TRBD2
cdr3_nt: TGTGCCAGTAGTATAGATGCCTTCCCGGCTAGCGGGGGGGCTGATGAGCAGTTCTTC
cdr3_aa: CASSIDAFPASGGADEQFF

v_call: TRBV7-9
clone_size: .
j_call: TRBJ1-1
d_call: .
cdr3_nt: TGTGCCAGCAGCTTGATAGTCGGGGGATTGAACACTGAAGCTTTCTTT
cdr3_aa: CASSLIVGGLNTEAFF

v_call: TRBV12-2
clone_size: .
j_call: TRBJ2-7
d_call: .
cdr3_nt: TGTGCAAGTCGCATGGGGTCAGGTAGCTCCTACGAGCAGTACTTC
cdr3_aa: CASRMGSGSSYEQYF

v_call: TRBV20-1
clone_size: few
j_call: TRBJ2-3
d_call: .
cdr3_nt: TGCAGTGCTAGAGTCGCGCCCGGCAGGGGACTTCCAGATACGCAGTATTTT
cdr3_aa: CSARVAPGRGLPDTQYF

v_call: TRBV7-2
clone_size: few
j_call: TRBJ2-3
d_call: .
cdr3_nt: TGTGCCAGCAGCTTAGACCCGGGGGCCAAGGCAGATACGCAGTATTTT
cdr3_aa: CASSLDPGAKADTQYF

v_call: TRBV5-6
clone_size: .
j_call: TRBJ1-3
d_call: .
cdr3_nt: TGTGCCAGCAGCTTGGGAACATACTCTGGAAACACCATATATTTT
cdr3_aa: CASSLGTYSGNTIYF

v_call: TRBV19
clone_size: once
j_call: TRBJ2-3
d_call: .
cdr3_nt: TGTGCCAGTAGTATCGGGGTGGGAACAGATACGCAGTATTTT
cdr3_aa: CASSIGVGTDTQYF

v_call: TRBV5-1
clone_size: few
j_call: TRBJ1-1
d_call: TRBD1
cdr3_nt: TGCGCCAGCAGCTTGGAAGCAGGGGGGACTGAAGCTTTCTTT
cdr3_aa: CASSLEAGGTEAFF

v_call: TRBV24-1
clone_size: .
j_call: TRBJ2-3
d_call: TRBD1
cdr3_nt: TGTGCCACCAGTGGACAGGGAACAGATACGCAGTATTTT
cdr3_aa: CATSGQGTDTQYF

v_call: TRBV5-1
clone_size: .
j_call: TRBJ2-2
d_call: .
cdr3_nt: TGCGCCAGCAGCTTGTCTCCGGGTATGAACACCGGGGAGCTGTTTTTT
cdr3_aa: CASSLSPGMNTGELFF

v_call: TRBV27
clone_size: many
j_call: TRBJ2-3
d_call: .
cdr3_nt: TGTGCCAGCAGTTTAGGGACTCCAGATACGCAGTATTTT
cdr3_aa: CASSLGTPDTQYF

v_call: TRBV4-1
clone_size: .
j_call: TRBJ1-5
d_call: .
cdr3_nt: TGCGCCAGCAGCCAAGGCGCGACACTTAGCAATCAGCCCCAGCATTTT
cdr3_aa: CASSQGATLSNQPQHF

v_call: TRBV2
clone_size: few
j_call: TRBJ2-1
d_call: .
cdr3_nt: TGTGCCAGCAGTGAAGATACTTGGGACGACTCCTACAATGAGCAGTTCTTC
cdr3_aa: CASSEDTWDDSYNEQFF

v_call: TRBV5-1
clone_size: .
j_call: TRBJ2-5
d_call: TRBD1
cdr3_nt: TGCGCCAGCAGCTTGGGACAGGGGGCCACGGAGACCCAGTACTTC
cdr3_aa: CASSLGQGATETQYF

v_call: TRBV20-1
clone_size: .
j_call: TRBJ1-6
d_call: .
cdr3_nt: TGCAGTGCTAGACAGGGCGGATCACCCCTCCACTTT
cdr3_aa: CSARQGGSPLHF

v_call: TRBV19
clone_size: .
j_call: TRBJ2-3
d_call: .
cdr3_nt: TGTGCCAGTAGTATCGGGGGAAGAGATACAGATACGCAGTATTTT
cdr3_aa: CASSIGGRDTDTQYF

v_call: TRBV27
clone_size: .
j_call: TRBJ2-4
d_call: TRBD1
cdr3_nt: TGTGCCAGCAGTCGGACCGGGACAGGGGTGGATATAGCCAAAAACATTCAGTACTTC
cdr3_aa: CASSRTGTGVDIAKNIQYF

v_call: TRBV12-3/TRBV12-4
clone_size: .
j_call: TRBJ2-2
d_call: TRBD1
cdr3_nt: TGTGCCAGCAGACGACAGGGCGGTAACACCGGGGAGCTGTTTTTT
cdr3_aa: CASRRQGGNTGELFF

v_call: TRBV2
clone_size: few
j_call: TRBJ2-3
d_call: .
cdr3_nt: TGTGCCAGCAGACTACAGAGCACAGATACGCAGTATTTT
cdr3_aa: CASRLQSTDTQYF

v_call: TRBV6-5
clone_size: few
j_call: TRBJ1-5
d_call: TRBD1
cdr3_nt: TGTGCCAGCAGAACGGACAGGAATCAGCCCCAGCATTTT
cdr3_aa: CASRTDRNQPQHF

v_call: TRBV11-2
clone_size: many
j_call: TRBJ2-1
d_call: .
cdr3_nt: TGTGCCAGCAGCTTAGATCCACCTAATGAGCAGTTCTTC
cdr3_aa: CASSLDPPNEQFF

v_call: TRBV7-2
clone_size: .
j_call: TRBJ2-1
d_call: TRBD1
cdr3_nt: TGTGCCAGCAGCGTTCCGGGACAGGGTATCGAGCAGTTCTTC
cdr3_aa: CASSVPGQGIEQFF

v_call: TRBV30
clone_size: few
j_call: TRBJ2-2
d_call: TRBD1
cdr3_nt: TGTGCCTGGAGTTCAACAGGGGGCACCGGGGAGCTGTTTTTT
cdr3_aa: CAWSSTGGTGELFF

v_call: TRBV18
clone_size: .
j_call: TRBJ2-3
d_call: .
cdr3_nt: TGTGCCAGCTCACCAGGGTTGAGTAATGCAGATACGCAGTATTTT
cdr3_aa: CASSPGLSNADTQYF

v_call: TRBV4-2
clone_size: .
j_call: TRBJ2-7
d_call: .
cdr3_nt: TGTGCCAGCAGCCAAGAGGCGCGAGCGGACTTCTACGAGCAGTACTTC
cdr3_aa: CASSQEARADFYEQYF

v_call: TRBV7-9
clone_size: many
j_call: TRBJ2-5
d_call: .
cdr3_nt: TGTGCCAGCAGAAAGACGGAGACCCAGTACTTC
cdr3_aa: CASRKTETQYF

v_call: TRBV7-9
clone_size: .
j_call: TRBJ1-3
d_call: .
cdr3_nt: TGTGCCAGCAGCCCCCTGAAGGGCTCTGGAAACACCATATATTTT
cdr3_aa: CASSPLKGSGNTIYF

v_call: TRBV4-2
clone_size: .
j_call: TRBJ2-1
d_call: TRBD2
cdr3_nt: TGTGCCAGCAGCCAAGTTTTGCGGGAGATTTTTTATGAGCAGTTCTTC
cdr3_aa: CASSQVLREIFYEQFF

v_call: TRBV5-4
clone_size: .
j_call: TRBJ1-4
d_call: TRBD1
cdr3_nt: TGTGCCAGCAGCTCGCCGGGACAGGGGATTAATGAAAAACTGTTTTTT
cdr3_aa: CASSSPGQGINEKLFF

v_call: TRBV7-8
clone_size: .
j_call: TRBJ2-3
d_call: TRBD1
cdr3_nt: TGTGCCAGCAGCTTTGTTGCAGGGGGTAGTTCAGATACGCAGTATTTT
cdr3_aa: CASSFVAGGSSDTQYF